This TCR beta chain was sequenced in a study of Ad26.COV2.S vaccination and SARS-CoV-2 variants. Study results and limitations: Reported findings describe substantial breadth in spike-specific CD8+ and CD4+ T cell responses following vaccination.

Regarding this clone: The antigen remains undetermined.

Treatment denoted: about 20 received Ad26.COV2.S at low or high dose, single or two shots; about five received placebo; per-sample allocation not given. Day 63 following the first vaccine or placebo injection was when the samples were taken. The germline V gene encodes CDR1 SGDLS and CDR2 YYNGEE. This CDR3 has 17 amino acids. The V end lost 0 bases, the J end lost 0 bases, and 12 bases lay between the germline ends. Method: immunoSEQ multiplex PCR; TCRdb's copy keeps in-frame clones and lacks some. The sample has some 340,000 clones; around four fifths are singletons. The sequence was obtained from a person aged 18-60 years who received the Ad26.COV2.S COVID-19 vaccine or a placebo. This sample comprised peripheral blood, obtained in a trial of Ad26.COV2.S vaccine versus placebo. This chain joins TRBV9 and TRBJ1-4; D is ambiguous. The CDR3 DNA reads TGTGCCAGCAGCGTAGGTGGGGAACCAACAACTAATGAAAAACTGTTTTTT. It translates to CASSVGGEPTTNEKLFF. Full variable domain (outside the CDR3, taken from reference TRBV9 and TRBJ1-4): DSGVTQTPKHLITATGQRVTLRCSPRSGDLSVYWYQQSLDQGLQFLIQYYNGEERAKGNILERFSAQQFPDLHSELNLSSLELGDSALYFCASSVGGEPTTNEKLFFGSGTQLSVL.